This T cell receptor (beta chain) came from a study of T cell repertoires in cytomegalovirus infection. Findings and limits, study-wide: Frequencies of public TCR beta families were cumulated, and this identified carriers of CMV plus the relevant HLA. HLA-C-restricted CMV-specific TCR beta clonotypes prevailed in the ex vivo response.

TCRdb reprocessed the reads with MiXCR, giving one entry per CDR3 protein. The sample contains roughly 800,000 distinct CDR3 sequences, 25% to 30% of which appear only once. The CDR3 is made up of 16 amino acids. Germline V gene sequence: CDR1 SGHNT, CDR2 YYREEE (reference sequence). Trimming shortened V by 0 bases and J by 5 bases, and 17 bases separated the two germline ends. This clonotype was seen a few times. Antigen specificity is unknown. Source: cultured CD8+ T cells from PBMCs, taken from culture after CMV antigen stimulation. The clonotype was recovered from a human donor in good health (CMV status not recorded). Some clones in this sample may be carry-over from other donors' samples. The J gene is TRBJ2-5, the V gene TRBV5-4; TRBD1 is a possible D gene (6 bases). CDR3 coding DNA: TGTGCCAGCAGCTTGGGAGGGGGATTGGGTCTTGAGACCCAGTACTTC. Amino acids: CASSLGGGLGLETQYF.